This TCR beta chain was identified in a study of cytomegalovirus exposure and HLA in healthy donors. Germline V gene data show CDR1 as SGHNT and CDR2 as YYREEE (reference sequence). V was trimmed by 3 bases and J by 1 base, leaving 7 bases between them. CDR3 length equals 13 residues. Using immunoSEQ multiplex PCR, the repertoire was profiled, and TCRdb retains in-frame clones only, with some absent. This table has 250,000 or so clones, around 89% appearing once. Sequencing input: PBMCs. This chain links TRBV5-4 with TRBJ2-5; D is unclear. This clonotype was sampled from a woman under 30 in good health and CMV-seronegative. CDR3 in amino acids: CASSSPSQETQYF. In nucleotides, the CDR3 is TGTGCCAGCAGCTCGCCCAGCCAAGAGACCCAGTACTTC.